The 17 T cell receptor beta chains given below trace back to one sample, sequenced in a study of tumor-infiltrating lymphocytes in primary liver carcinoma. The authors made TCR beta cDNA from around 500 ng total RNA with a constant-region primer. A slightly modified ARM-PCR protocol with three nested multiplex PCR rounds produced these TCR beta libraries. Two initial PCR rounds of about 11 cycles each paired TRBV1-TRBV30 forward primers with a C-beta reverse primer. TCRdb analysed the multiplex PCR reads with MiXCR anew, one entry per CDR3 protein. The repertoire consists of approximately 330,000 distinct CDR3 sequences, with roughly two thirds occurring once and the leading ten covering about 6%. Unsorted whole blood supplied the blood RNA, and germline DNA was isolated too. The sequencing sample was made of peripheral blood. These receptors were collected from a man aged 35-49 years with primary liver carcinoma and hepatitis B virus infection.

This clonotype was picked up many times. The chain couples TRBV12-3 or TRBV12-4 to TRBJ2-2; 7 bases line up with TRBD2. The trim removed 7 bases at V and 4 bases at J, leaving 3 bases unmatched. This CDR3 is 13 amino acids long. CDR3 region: CASKLASTGELFF. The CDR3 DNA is TGTGCCAGCAAACTAGCGAGCACCGGGGAGCTGTTTTTT.

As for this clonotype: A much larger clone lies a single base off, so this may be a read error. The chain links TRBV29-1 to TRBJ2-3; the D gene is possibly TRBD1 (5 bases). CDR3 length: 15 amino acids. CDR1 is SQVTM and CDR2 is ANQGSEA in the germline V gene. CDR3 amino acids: CSVEAWTSSTDTQYF. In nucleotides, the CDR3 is TGCAGCGTCGAAGCGTGGACAAGTAGCACAGATACGCAGTATTTT.

CDR3 sequence reads: CALRGRDNLAGYTF. The CDR3 nucleotides are TGCGCCCTTCGGGGTAGAGACAATCTCGCTGGCTACACCTTC. The chain recombines TRBV10-2 with TRBJ1-2; D remains unclear. V lost 11 bases, J lost 7 bases, and 23 bases lay in between. Germline values: CDR1 WSHSY, CDR2 SAAADI. The length of the CDR3 is 14 residues.

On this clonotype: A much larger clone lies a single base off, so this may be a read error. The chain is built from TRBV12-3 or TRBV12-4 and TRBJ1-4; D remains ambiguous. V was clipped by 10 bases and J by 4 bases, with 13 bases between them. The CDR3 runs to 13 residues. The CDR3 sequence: CATSQGVNEKLFF. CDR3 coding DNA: TGTGCCACCAGCCAAGGAGTTAATGAAAAACTGTTTTTT.

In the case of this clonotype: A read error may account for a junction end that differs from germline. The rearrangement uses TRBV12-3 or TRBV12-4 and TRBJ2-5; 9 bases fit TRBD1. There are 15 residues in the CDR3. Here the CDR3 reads CASRPGTGNQETLYF. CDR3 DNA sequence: TGTGCCAGCAGACCCGGGACAGGGAATCAAGAGACCCTGTACTTC.

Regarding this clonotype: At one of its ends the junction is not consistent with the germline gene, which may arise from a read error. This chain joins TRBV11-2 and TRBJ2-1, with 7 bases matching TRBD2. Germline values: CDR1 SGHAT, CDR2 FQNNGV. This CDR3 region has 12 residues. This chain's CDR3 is CASSEAGDEQSF. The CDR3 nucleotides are TGTGCCAGCAGCGAGGCGGGAGACGAGCAGTCCTTC. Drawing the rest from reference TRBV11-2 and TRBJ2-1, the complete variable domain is EAGVAQSPRYKIIEKRQSVAFWCNPISGHATLYWYQQILGQGPKLLIQFQNNGVVDDSQLPKDRFSAERLKGVDSTLKIQPAKLEDSAVYLCASSEAGDEQSFGPGTRLTVL.

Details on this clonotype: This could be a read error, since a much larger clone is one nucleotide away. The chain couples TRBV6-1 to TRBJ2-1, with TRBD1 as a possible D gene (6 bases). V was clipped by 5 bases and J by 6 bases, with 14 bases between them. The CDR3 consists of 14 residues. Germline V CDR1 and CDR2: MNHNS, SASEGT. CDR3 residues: CASSPRGKFNEQFF. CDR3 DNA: TGTGCCAGCAGTCCTAGGGGGAAGTTCAATGAGCAGTTCTTC.

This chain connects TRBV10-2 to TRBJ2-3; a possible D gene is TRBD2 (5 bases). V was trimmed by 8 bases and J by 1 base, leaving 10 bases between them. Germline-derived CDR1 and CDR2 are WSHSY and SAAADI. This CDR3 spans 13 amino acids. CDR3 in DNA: TGCGCCAGCGGATTCGGGGGCACAGATACGCAGTATTTT. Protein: CASGFGGTDTQYF.

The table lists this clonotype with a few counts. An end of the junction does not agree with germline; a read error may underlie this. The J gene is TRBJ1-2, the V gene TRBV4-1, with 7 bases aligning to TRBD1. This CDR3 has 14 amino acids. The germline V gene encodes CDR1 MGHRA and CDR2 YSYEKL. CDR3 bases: TGTGCCGGCAGCCAGGCCGACAGGGACTATGGCTACACCTTC. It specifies CAGSQADRDYGYTF.

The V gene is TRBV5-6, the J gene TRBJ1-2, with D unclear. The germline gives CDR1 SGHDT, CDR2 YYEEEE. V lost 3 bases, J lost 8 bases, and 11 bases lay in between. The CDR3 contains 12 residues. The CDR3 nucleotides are TGTGCCAGCAGCTACGACAAGGGAGGCTACACCTTC. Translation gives CASSYDKGGYTF.

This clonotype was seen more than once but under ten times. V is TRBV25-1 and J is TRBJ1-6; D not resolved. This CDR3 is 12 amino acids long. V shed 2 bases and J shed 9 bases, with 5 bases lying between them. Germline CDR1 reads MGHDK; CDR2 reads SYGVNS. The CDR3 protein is CASSETGSPLHF. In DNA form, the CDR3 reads TGTGCCAGCAGTGAAACGGGTTCACCCCTCCACTTT. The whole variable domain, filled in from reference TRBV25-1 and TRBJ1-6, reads EADIYQTPRYLVIGTGKKITLECSQTMGHDKMYWYQQDPGMELHLIHYSYGVNSTEKGDLSSESTVSRIRTEHFPLTLESARPSHTSQYLCASSETGSPLHFGNGTRLTVT.

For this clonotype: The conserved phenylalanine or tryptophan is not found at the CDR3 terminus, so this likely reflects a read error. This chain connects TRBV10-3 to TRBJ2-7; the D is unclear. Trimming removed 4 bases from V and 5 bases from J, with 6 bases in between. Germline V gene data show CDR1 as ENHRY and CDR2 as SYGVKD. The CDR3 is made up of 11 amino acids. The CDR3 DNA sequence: TGTGCCATCAGTGTTGGGAACGAGCAGTACTAC. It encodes CAISVGNEQYY.

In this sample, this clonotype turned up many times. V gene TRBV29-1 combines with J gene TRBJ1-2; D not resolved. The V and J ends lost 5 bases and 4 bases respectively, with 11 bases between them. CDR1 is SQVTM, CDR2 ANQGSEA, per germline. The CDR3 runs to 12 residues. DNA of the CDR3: TGCAGCGTTACCGCCTTAGCCTATGGCTACACCTTC. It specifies CSVTALAYGYTF.

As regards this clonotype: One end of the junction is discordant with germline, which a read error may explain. The CDR3: CASSLTLSHPGQTYKQYF. DNA of the CDR3: TGTGCCAGCAGCCTTACCCTCTCCCATCCGGGGCAGACCTACAAGCAGTACTTC. The chain recombines TRBV11-1 with TRBJ2-7; either TRBD1 or TRBD2 may supply D (5 bases each). Germline V gene lookup returns CDR1 SGHAT and CDR2 FQDESV (reference sequence). The CDR3 totals 18 residues.

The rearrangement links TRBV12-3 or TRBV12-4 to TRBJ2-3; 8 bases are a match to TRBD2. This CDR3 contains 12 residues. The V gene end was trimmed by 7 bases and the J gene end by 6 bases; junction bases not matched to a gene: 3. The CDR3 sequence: CASNPGGDTQYF. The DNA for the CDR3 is TGTGCCAGCAACCCGGGGGGGGATACGCAGTATTTT.

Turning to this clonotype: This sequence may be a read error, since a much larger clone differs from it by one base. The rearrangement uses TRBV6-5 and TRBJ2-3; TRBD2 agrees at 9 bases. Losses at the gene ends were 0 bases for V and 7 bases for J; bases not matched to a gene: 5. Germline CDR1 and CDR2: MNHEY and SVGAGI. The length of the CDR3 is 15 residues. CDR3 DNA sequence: TGTGCCAGCAGTTACTCAGGCGGGAGGGGAAATACGCAGTATTTT. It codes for CASSYSGGRGNTQYF.

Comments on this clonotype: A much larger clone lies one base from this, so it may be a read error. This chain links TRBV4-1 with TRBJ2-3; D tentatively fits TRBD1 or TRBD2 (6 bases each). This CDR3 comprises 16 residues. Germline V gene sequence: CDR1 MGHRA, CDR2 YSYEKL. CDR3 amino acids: CTSSQEGGTSTDTQYF. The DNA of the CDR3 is TGCACCAGCAGCCAGGAGGGGGGAACTAGCACAGATACGCAGTATTTT.